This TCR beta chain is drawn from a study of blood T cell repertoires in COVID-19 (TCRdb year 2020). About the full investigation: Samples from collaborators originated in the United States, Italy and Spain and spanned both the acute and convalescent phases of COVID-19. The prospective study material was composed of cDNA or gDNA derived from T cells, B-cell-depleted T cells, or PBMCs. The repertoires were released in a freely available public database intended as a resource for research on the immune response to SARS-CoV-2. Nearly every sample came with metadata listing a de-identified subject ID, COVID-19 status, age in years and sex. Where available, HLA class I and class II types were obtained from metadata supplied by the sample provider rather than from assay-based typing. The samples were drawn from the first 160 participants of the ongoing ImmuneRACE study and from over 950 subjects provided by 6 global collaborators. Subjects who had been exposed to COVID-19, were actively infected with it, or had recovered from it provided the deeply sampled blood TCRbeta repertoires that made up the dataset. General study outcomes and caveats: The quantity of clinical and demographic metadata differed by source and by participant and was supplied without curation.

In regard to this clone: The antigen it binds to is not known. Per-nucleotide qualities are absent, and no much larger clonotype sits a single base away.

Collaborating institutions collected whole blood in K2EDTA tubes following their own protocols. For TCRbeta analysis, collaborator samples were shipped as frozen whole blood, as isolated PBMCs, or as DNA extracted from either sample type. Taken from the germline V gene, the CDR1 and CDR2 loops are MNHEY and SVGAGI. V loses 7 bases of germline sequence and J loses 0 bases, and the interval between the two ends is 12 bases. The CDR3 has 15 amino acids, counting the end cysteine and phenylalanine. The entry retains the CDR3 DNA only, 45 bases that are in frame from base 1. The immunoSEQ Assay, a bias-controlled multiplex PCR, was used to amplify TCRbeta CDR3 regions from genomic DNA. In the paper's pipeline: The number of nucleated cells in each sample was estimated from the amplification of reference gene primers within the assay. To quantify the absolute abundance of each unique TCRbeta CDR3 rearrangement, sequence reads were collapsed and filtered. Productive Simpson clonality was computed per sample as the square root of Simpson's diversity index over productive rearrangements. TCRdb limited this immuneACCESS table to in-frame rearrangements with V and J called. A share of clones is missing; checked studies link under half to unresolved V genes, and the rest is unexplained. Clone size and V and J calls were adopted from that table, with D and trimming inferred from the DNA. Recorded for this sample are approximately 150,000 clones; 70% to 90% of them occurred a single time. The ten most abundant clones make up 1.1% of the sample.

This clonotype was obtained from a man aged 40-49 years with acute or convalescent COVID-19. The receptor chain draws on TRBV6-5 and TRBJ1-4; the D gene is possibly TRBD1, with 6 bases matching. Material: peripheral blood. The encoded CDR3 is CASTTGTTTNEKLFF. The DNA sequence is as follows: TGTGCCAGCACGACAGGCACCACAACTAATGAAAAACTGTTTTTT.